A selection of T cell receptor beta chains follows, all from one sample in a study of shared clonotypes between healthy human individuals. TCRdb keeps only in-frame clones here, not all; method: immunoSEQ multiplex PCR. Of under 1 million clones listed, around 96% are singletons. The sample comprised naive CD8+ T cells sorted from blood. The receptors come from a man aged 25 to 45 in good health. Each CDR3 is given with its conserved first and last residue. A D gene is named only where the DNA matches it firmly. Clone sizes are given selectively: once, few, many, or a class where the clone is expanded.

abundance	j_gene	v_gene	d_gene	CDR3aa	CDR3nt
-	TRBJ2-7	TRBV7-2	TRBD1	CASSPGTGSYEQYF	TGTGCCAGCAGCCCGGGGACAGGGTCCTACGAGCAGTACTTC
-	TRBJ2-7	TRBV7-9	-	CASSLENYEQYF	TGTGCCAGCAGCTTAGAAAACTACGAGCAGTACTTC
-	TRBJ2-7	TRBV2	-	CASSEVGDSTEQYF	TGTGCCAGCAGTGAAGTAGGGGACTCTACCGAGCAGTACTTC
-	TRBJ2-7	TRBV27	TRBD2	CASSLIAGGLIDEQYF	TGTGCCAGCAGTCTTATAGCGGGAGGGCTAATAGACGAGCAGTACTTC
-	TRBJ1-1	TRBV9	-	CASSPQTEAFF	TGTGCCAGCAGCCCCCAGACTGAAGCTTTCTTT
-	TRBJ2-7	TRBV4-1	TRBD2	CASSQAAGGRDYEQYF	TGCGCCAGCAGCCAAGCCGCGGGGGGCCGGGACTACGAGCAGTACTTC
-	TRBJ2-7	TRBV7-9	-	CASSLPTDSYEQYF	TGTGCCAGCAGCTTACCCACTGACAGCTACGAGCAGTACTTC
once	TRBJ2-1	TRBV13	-	CASSTGDVPDNEQFF	TGTGCCAGCAGCACCGGGGACGTCCCGGACAATGAGCAGTTCTTC
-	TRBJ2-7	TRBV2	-	CASMGTGTAQYF	TGTGCCAGCATGGGGACCGGGACGGCGCAGTACTTC
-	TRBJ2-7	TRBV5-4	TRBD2	CASSPMGGLDEQYF	TGTGCCAGCAGTCCGATGGGAGGGCTCGACGAGCAGTACTTC
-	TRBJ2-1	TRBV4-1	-	CASSQTTGRGHEQFF	TGCGCCAGCAGCCAAACGACCGGGAGGGGGCATGAGCAGTTCTTC
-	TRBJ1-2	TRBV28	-	CASSPTDGNYGYTF	TGTGCCAGCAGTCCGACGGACGGAAACTATGGCTACACCTTC
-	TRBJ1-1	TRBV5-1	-	CASSLEIGANTEAFF	TGCGCCAGCAGCTTGGAGATCGGAGCGAACACTGAAGCTTTCTTT
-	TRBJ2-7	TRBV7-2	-	CASSPAGTTSYEQYF	TGTGCCAGCAGCCCTGCCGGGACAACATCCTACGAGCAGTACTTC
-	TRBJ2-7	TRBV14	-	CASSSHYEQYF	TGTGCCAGCAGCTCTCACTACGAGCAGTACTTC
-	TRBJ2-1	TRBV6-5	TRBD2	CASREVAGLYNEQFF	TGTGCCAGCAGGGAGGTAGCGGGCTTGTACAATGAGCAGTTCTTC
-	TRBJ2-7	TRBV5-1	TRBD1	CASSSRTGGGEQYF	TGCGCCAGCAGCTCAAGGACAGGGGGCGGAGAGCAGTACTTC
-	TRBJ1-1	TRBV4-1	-	CASSQDGAGTNTEAFF	TGCGCCAGCAGCCAAGATGGGGCAGGCACAAACACTGAAGCTTTCTTT
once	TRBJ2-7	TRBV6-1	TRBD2	CASSEPRTSGKGSITRPAYEQYF	TGTGCCAGCAGTGAACCCCGGACTAGCGGGAAAGGAAGCATTACCAGACCTGCCTACGAGCAGTACTTC
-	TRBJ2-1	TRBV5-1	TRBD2	CASSLTGLAGRNEQFF	TGCGCCAGCAGCTTGACGGGACTAGCGGGTCGCAATGAGCAGTTCTTC
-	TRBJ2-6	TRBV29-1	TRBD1	CSVGDRSGSGANVLTF	TGCAGCGTTGGGGACAGGTCGGGCTCTGGGGCCAACGTCCTGACTTTC
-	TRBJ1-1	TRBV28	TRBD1	CASSGRQGSGTEAFF	TGTGCCAGCAGTGGACGACAGGGTTCGGGCACTGAAGCTTTCTTT
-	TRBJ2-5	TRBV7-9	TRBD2	CASSLINGRAGETQYF	TGTGCCAGCAGCTTAATTAACGGGAGGGCGGGGGAGACCCAGTACTTC
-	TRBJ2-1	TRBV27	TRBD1	CASSLATGGNEQFF	TGTGCCAGCAGTTTGGCTACAGGGGGCAATGAGCAGTTCTTC
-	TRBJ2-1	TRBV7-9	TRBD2	CASSMRLAGGPDEQFF	TGTGCCAGCAGCATGAGACTAGCGGGAGGGCCAGATGAGCAGTTCTTC
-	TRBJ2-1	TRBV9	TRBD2	CASSVSVGKTSGSAYNEQFF	TGTGCCAGCAGCGTATCGGTAGGTAAGACTAGCGGAAGCGCCTACAATGAGCAGTTCTTC
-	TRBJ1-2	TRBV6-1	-	CASSEAMGRAAIYGYTF	TGTGCCAGCAGTGAAGCGATGGGAAGAGCTGCAATCTATGGCTACACCTTC
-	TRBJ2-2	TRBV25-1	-	CASSESGLELFF	TGTGCCAGCAGTGAATCAGGGCTCGAGCTGTTTTTT
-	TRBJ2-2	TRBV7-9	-	CASSLAPLLMNTGELFF	TGTGCCAGCAGCTTAGCCCCCCTCCTTATGAACACCGGGGAGCTGTTTTTT
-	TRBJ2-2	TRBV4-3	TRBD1	CASSLQGASGELFF	TGCGCCAGCAGCCTACAGGGGGCGTCGGGGGAGCTGTTTTTT
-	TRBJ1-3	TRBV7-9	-	CASSKDSSGNTIYF	TGTGCCAGCAGTAAGGACAGCTCTGGAAACACCATATATTTT
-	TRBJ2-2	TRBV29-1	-	CSVNTGELFF	TGCAGCGTCAACACCGGGGAGCTGTTTTTT
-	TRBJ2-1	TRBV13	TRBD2	CASSSSGRAVEQFF	TGTGCCAGCAGCTCAAGCGGGAGGGCCGTTGAGCAGTTCTTC
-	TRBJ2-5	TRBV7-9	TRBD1	CASSLPLTGAETQYF	TGTGCCAGCAGCTTACCTTTGACAGGGGCAGAGACCCAGTACTTC
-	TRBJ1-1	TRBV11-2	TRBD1	CASSLGGGQLNTEAFF	TGTGCCAGCAGCTTAGGAGGGGGACAGCTAAACACTGAAGCTTTCTTT
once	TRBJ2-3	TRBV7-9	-	CASQGQPNKDTQYF	TGTGCCAGCCAGGGGCAGCCGAACAAGGATACGCAGTATTTT
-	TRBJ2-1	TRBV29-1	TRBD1	CSVDDLLTGTGTYNEQFF	TGCAGCGTCGATGATCTATTAACCGGGACAGGGACCTACAATGAGCAGTTCTTC
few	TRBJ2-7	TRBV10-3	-	CAISEETQAYEQYF	TGTGCCATCAGTGAGGAAACCCAGGCCTACGAGCAGTACTTC
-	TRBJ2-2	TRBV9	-	CASSVGGNTGELFF	TGTGCCAGCAGCGTTGGGGGAAACACCGGGGAGCTGTTTTTT
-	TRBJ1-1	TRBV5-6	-	CASSPDLTEAFF	TGTGCCAGCAGCCCGGACCTCACTGAAGCTTTCTTT
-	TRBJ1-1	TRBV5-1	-	CASSLERVNTEAFF	TGCGCCAGCAGCTTGGAGAGAGTGAACACTGAAGCTTTCTTT
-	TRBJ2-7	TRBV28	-	CASRSAPAYLLEQYF	TGTGCCAGCAGGTCTGCGCCCGCCTATCTTTTAGAGCAGTACTTC
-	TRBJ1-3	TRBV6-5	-	CASSYSRDTGNTIYF	TGTGCCAGCAGTTACTCAAGGGACACTGGAAACACCATATATTTT
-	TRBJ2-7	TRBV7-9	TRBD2	CASSPVSGSYEQYF	TGTGCCAGCAGCCCAGTTAGCGGGAGTTATGAGCAGTACTTC
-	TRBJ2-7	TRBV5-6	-	CASSPWTVSYEQYF	TGTGCCAGCAGCCCGTGGACGGTCTCCTACGAGCAGTACTTC
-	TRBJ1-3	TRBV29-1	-	CSTATSGNTIYF	TGCAGCACCGCGACCTCTGGAAACACCATATATTTT
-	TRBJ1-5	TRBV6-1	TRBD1	CAVEDRGHDQPQHF	TGTGCCGTTGAGGACAGGGGGCACGATCAGCCCCAGCATTTT
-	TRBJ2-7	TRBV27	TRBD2	CASRTSGTYEQYF	TGTGCCAGCCGGACTAGCGGGACCTACGAGCAGTACTTC
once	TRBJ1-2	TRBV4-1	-	CASSQALQFYGYTF	TGCGCCAGCAGCCAAGCGTTACAGTTTTATGGCTACACCTTC
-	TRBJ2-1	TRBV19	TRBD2	CASSIAAGGEQFF	TGTGCCAGTAGTATAGCGGCGGGAGGGGAGCAGTTCTTC
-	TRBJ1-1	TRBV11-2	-	CASSLFNWIRGSTEAFF	TGTGCCAGCAGCTTATTCAACTGGATTAGGGGTTCCACTGAAGCTTTCTTT
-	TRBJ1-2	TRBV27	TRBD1	CASSNWDRGRNGYTF	TGTGCCAGCAGCAACTGGGACAGGGGGCGTAATGGCTACACCTTC
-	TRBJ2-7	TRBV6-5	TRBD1	CASSYLEHRGEQYF	TGTGCCAGCAGTTACTTGGAACACAGGGGCGAGCAGTACTTC
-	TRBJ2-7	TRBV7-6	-	CANLGGYEQYF	TGTGCCAACCTCGGAGGCTACGAGCAGTACTTC
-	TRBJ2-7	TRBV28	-	CASSSIGAPHYEQYF	TGTGCCAGCAGTTCCATAGGGGCGCCCCACTACGAGCAGTACTTC
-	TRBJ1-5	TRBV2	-	CASTGRVGQPQHF	TGTGCCAGCACTGGACGAGTTGGGCAGCCCCAGCATTTT
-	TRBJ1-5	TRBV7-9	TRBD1	CASSLGTGAGEPQHF	TGTGCCAGCAGCTTAGGTACAGGGGCGGGGGAGCCCCAGCATTTT
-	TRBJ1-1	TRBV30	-	CAWSGWNTEAFF	TGTGCCTGGAGTGGGTGGAACACTGAAGCTTTCTTT
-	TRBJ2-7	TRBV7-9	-	CASSVNRLPYEQYF	TGTGCCAGCAGCGTAAACAGGCTACCCTACGAGCAGTACTTC